The rows below give T cell receptor beta chains drawn from one sample of a study of beta chain features in type 1 diabetes. Profiled with immunoSEQ multiplex PCR; TCRdb holds only in-frame clones, not every one. The table has over 700,000 clones, 15% to 20% seen once. Material: naive CD4+ T cells from blood. The origin of the receptors is a woman aged 18 to 35 in good health. Both conserved end residues are part of each CDR3. Fields, in order: clone size, D gene, J gene, CDR3 length, V gene, CDR3 protein, CDR3 DNA. D genes are given only for firm matches. Where a row states a size, it is once, few, many or the class of an expanded clone; other rows omit it.

abundance: .; d_gene: .; j_gene: TRBJ1-5; len: 13; v_gene: TRBV2; CDR3aa: CASIQGVNQPQHF; CDR3nt: TGTGCCAGCATCCAGGGAGTTAATCAGCCCCAGCATTTT
abundance: few; d_gene: TRBD2; j_gene: TRBJ2-3; len: 13; v_gene: TRBV6-5; CDR3aa: CASASGSVDTQYF; CDR3nt: TGTGCCAGCGCCAGCGGGAGTGTGGATACGCAGTATTTT
abundance: few; d_gene: TRBD1; j_gene: TRBJ1-5; len: 13; v_gene: TRBV29-1; CDR3aa: CSVHGGQGQPQHF; CDR3nt: TGCAGCGTCCACGGGGGACAGGGACAGCCCCAGCATTTT
abundance: .; d_gene: TRBD1; j_gene: TRBJ2-1; len: 15; v_gene: TRBV28; CDR3aa: CASSISNYRGNEQFF; CDR3nt: TGTGCCAGCAGTATTTCTAATTACAGGGGCAATGAGCAGTTCTTC
abundance: few; d_gene: .; j_gene: TRBJ2-1; len: 15; v_gene: TRBV7-9; CDR3aa: CASSFGASSYNEQFF; CDR3nt: TGTGCCAGCAGCTTCGGTGCGAGCTCCTACAATGAGCAGTTCTTC
abundance: few; d_gene: .; j_gene: TRBJ2-3; len: 16; v_gene: TRBV18; CDR3aa: CASSPISGVGTDTQYF; CDR3nt: TGTGCCAGCTCACCAATCTCGGGAGTAGGGACAGATACGCAGTATTTT
abundance: few; d_gene: .; j_gene: TRBJ2-5; len: 12; v_gene: TRBV5-1; CDR3aa: CASSLGQQTQYF; CDR3nt: TGCGCCAGCAGCTTGGGACAACAGACCCAGTACTTC
abundance: few; d_gene: .; j_gene: TRBJ1-4; len: 15; v_gene: TRBV28; CDR3aa: CASSFPEATNEKLFF; CDR3nt: TGTGCCAGCAGTTTTCCGGAAGCAACTAATGAAAAACTGTTTTTT
abundance: .; d_gene: .; j_gene: TRBJ2-7; len: 13; v_gene: TRBV18; CDR3aa: CASSPADTYEQYF; CDR3nt: TGTGCCAGCTCACCGGCGGATACGTACGAGCAGTACTTC
abundance: few; d_gene: .; j_gene: TRBJ1-1; len: 13; v_gene: TRBV10-3; CDR3aa: CAISESGNTEAFF; CDR3nt: TGTGCCATCAGTGAGTCTGGGAACACTGAAGCTTTCTTT
abundance: few; d_gene: TRBD1; j_gene: TRBJ1-5; len: 14; v_gene: TRBV7-2; CDR3aa: CASSLPDRAQPQHF; CDR3nt: TGTGCCAGCAGCTTACCGGACAGGGCTCAGCCCCAGCATTTT
abundance: few; d_gene: .; j_gene: TRBJ1-2; len: 12; v_gene: TRBV7-2; CDR3aa: CASSLYGYGYTF; CDR3nt: TGTGCCAGCAGCCTTTACGGGTATGGCTACACCTTC
abundance: .; d_gene: TRBD2; j_gene: TRBJ2-7; len: 15; v_gene: TRBV6-5; CDR3aa: CASSYAAGGSYEQYF; CDR3nt: TGTGCCAGCAGTTACGCGGCGGGAGGCTCCTACGAGCAGTACTTC
abundance: .; d_gene: TRBD1; j_gene: TRBJ1-4; len: 14; v_gene: TRBV18; CDR3aa: CASSPWDSDEKLFF; CDR3nt: TGTGCCAGCTCGCCATGGGACAGCGATGAAAAACTGTTTTTT
abundance: few; d_gene: .; j_gene: TRBJ1-1; len: 14; v_gene: TRBV29-1; CDR3aa: CSGLVGRGMTEAFF; CDR3nt: TGCAGCGGACTGGTAGGCAGGGGAATGACTGAAGCTTTCTTT
abundance: few; d_gene: TRBD2; j_gene: TRBJ2-1; len: 17; v_gene: TRBV7-9; CDR3aa: CASSLIPLAGHYNEQFF; CDR3nt: TGTGCCAGCAGCCTGATCCCCCTAGCGGGCCACTACAATGAGCAGTTCTTC